A single sample gave rise to the 27 T cell receptor beta chains below, sequenced in a study of T cell changes during pregnancy in multiple sclerosis. Data came from immunoSEQ multiplex PCR; TCRdb stores just in-frame clones and leaves some out. This table holds 50,000 to 60,000 clones, roughly nine tenths found once. Sequencing used CD4+ T cells from peripheral blood mononuclear cells, obtained in the third trimester of pregnancy. These receptors were taken from a female donor with multiple sclerosis, enrolled in a pregnancy study.

The chain recombines TRBV4-2 with TRBJ2-2; 8 positions match TRBD1. The CDR3 spans 17 residues. The germline V gene has CDR1 LGHNA and CDR2 YNFKEQ. Trimming cost V 4 bases and J 5 bases; bases outside gene matches: 12. The CDR3 bases are TGTGCCAGCAGCCCCCAGGGGGCGATCCTCCTTACCGGGGAGCTGTTTTTT. This codes for CASSPQGAILLTGELFF.

A few counts support this clone. This chain links TRBV20-1 with TRBJ1-4; D unclear. CDR3 length equals 11 residues. Germline lookup yields CDR1 DFQATT and CDR2 SNEGSKA (reference sequence). The germline V and J ends were trimmed by 8 bases and 5 bases, with 9 bases remaining between them. CDR3 protein: CSTPQNEKLFF. CDR3 bases: TGCAGTACACCCCAGAATGAAAAACTGTTTTTT.

CDR3 region: CASGGGPMNTEAFF. CDR3 sequence (DNA): TGTGCCAGCGGGGGGGGACCGATGAACACTGAAGCTTTCTTT. The chain recombines TRBV2 with TRBJ1-1, with D maybe TRBD1 (5 bases). CDR3 length: 14 residues. Per the germline V gene, CDR1 is SNHLY and CDR2 is FYNNEI. V lost 8 bases and J lost 0, with 13 bases in between.

The rearrangement links TRBV30 to TRBJ1-1; D remains ambiguous. Trimming cost V 2 bases and J 3 bases, with 13 bases left between them. The germline V gene encodes CDR1 GTSNPN and CDR2 SVGIG (reference sequence). This CDR3 contains 14 residues. This CDR3 is CAWSRGTGDTEAFF. The CDR3 nucleotides are TGTGCCTGGAGTCGGGGAACTGGGGACACTGAAGCTTTCTTT.

V is TRBV5-5 and J is TRBJ1-4; D perhaps matches TRBD1 (6 bases). CDR3 length equals 15 residues. Germline V gives CDR1 SGHKS, CDR2 YYEKEE (reference sequence). Deletions cut 4 bases from V and 12 bases from J, with 22 bases between. This chain's CDR3 is CASSPGTRRSLELFF. CDR3 nucleotide sequence: TGTGCCAGCAGCCCCGGGACAAGGCGAAGTTTGGAACTGTTTTTT.

The chain links TRBV5-1 to TRBJ1-1, with 7 bases fitting TRBD1. Germline assignment: CDR1 SGHRS and CDR2 YFSETQ. J gave up 1 base and V 3 bases, and 3 bases lay outside the gene matches. The CDR3 totals 14 residues. The DNA of the CDR3 is TGCGCCAGCAGCTCCCGGACAGGGAACACTGAAGCTTTCTTT. The encoded protein is CASSSRTGNTEAFF.

CDR3 coding DNA: TGTGCCAGCCGGTTGGGCGAGACCTACGAGCAGTACTTC. This encodes CASRLGETYEQYF. The genes are TRBV11-2 and TRBJ2-7; D remains ambiguous. The V end was cut by 8 bases, the J end by 2 bases, with 13 bases between. CDR1 and CDR2 (germline): SGHAT, FQNNGV. The CDR3 consists of 13 residues.

This clone appeared a few times. This chain connects TRBV7-2 to TRBJ2-3, with D possibly matching TRBD2 (6 bases). CDR1 and CDR2 (germline): SGHTA, FQGNSA. V lost 6 bases, J lost 2 bases, and 15 bases lay in between. This CDR3 region has 15 residues. CDR3 DNA sequence: TGTGCCAGCAGTAAAGGTCTAGCGAACACAGATACGCAGTATTTT. It yields the protein CASSKGLANTDTQYF.

Only one count was recorded for this clone. The rearrangement joins TRBV5-1 to TRBJ2-1, with a weak D call TRBD2 (6 bases). The length of the CDR3 is 16 residues. Germline V lookup: CDR1 SGHRS, CDR2 YFSETQ. Deletions cut 0 bases from V and 7 bases from J, with 17 bases between. CDR3 loop: CASSLGFGVAENEQFF. The CDR3 DNA reads TGCGCCAGCAGCTTGGGTTTTGGAGTAGCGGAGAATGAGCAGTTCTTC.

The chain joins TRBV7-7 to TRBJ2-2; 9 bases fit TRBD1. The germline CDR1 and CDR2 sequences are SSHAT and FNYEAQ (reference sequence). V shed 3 bases, J shed 7 bases, and the junction held 15 bases outside the gene matches. This CDR3 contains 18 residues. In nucleotides, the CDR3 is TGTGCCAGCAGCTTCTTTTCAGCTGGGACAGGGATGCGCGGGGAGCTGTTTTTT. Its translation: CASSFFSAGTGMRGELFF.

The chain uses TRBV7-2 and TRBJ2-3, with 8 positions matching TRBD2. The V gene's germline CDR1 is SGHTA and CDR2 FQGNSA. Unmatched junction bases numbered 5, after V lost 3 bases and J lost 6 bases. The CDR3 extends over 14 amino acids. CDR3: CASSLAGGGDTQYF. The CDR3 DNA reads TGTGCCAGCAGCTTGGCGGGGGGCGGGGATACGCAGTATTTT.

This chain links TRBV30 with TRBJ2-3; 8 bases are a match to TRBD2. This CDR3 contains 13 residues. Germline CDR1 GTSNPN, CDR2 SVGIG (reference sequence). J was trimmed by 5 bases and V by 5 bases; bases with no gene match: 6. DNA of the CDR3: TGTGCCTGGGTAGCGGGATCGGGAGATACGCAGTATTTT. Residues: CAWVAGSGDTQYF.

The chain joins TRBV7-2 to TRBJ2-3, with 7 bases that match TRBD2. Germline CDR1 is SGHTA and CDR2 is FQGNSA. V trimming: 3 bases; J trimming: 4 bases; junction bases outside the gene matches: 4. The CDR3 has 14 amino acids. CDR3 DNA sequence: TGTGCCAGCAGCTTCGGACTAGATCCAGATACGCAGTATTTT. Translated: CASSFGLDPDTQYF.

The chain is built from TRBV7-9 and TRBJ2-7; D gene unclear. The CDR3 totals 12 residues. The V gene lost 4 bases and the J gene lost 5 bases, with 9 bases spanning the gap. Germline CDR1 SEHNR, CDR2 FQNEAQ (reference sequence). DNA of the CDR3: TGTGCCAGCAGCTCAACGGGTGACGAGCAGTACTTC. Encoded protein: CASSSTGDEQYF.

The chain uses TRBV11-2 and TRBJ2-4; a possible D gene is TRBD1 (5 bases). Germline values: CDR1 SGHAT, CDR2 FQNNGV. Trimming stripped 5 bases from V and 6 bases from J, with 14 bases between. The CDR3 covers 14 residues. Here the CDR3 reads CASSIQVLGNIQYF. CDR3 bases: TGTGCCAGCAGCATACAGGTTCTCGGAAACATTCAGTACTTC.

The chain combines TRBV29-1 with TRBJ1-4, with unresolved D. Germline values: CDR1 SQVTM, CDR2 ANQGSEA. This CDR3 contains 13 residues. The V gene lost 4 bases and the J gene lost 4 bases, with 10 bases spanning the gap. The CDR3 protein is CSVARSFNEKLFF. The CDR3 DNA is TGCAGCGTTGCCAGGTCCTTTAATGAAAAACTGTTTTTT.

The rearrangement joins TRBV11-1 to TRBJ1-2; maybe TRBD1 (5 bases). The germline V gene has CDR1 SGHAT and CDR2 FQDESV (reference sequence). Trimming removed 0 bases from V and 3 bases from J, with 5 bases in between. The CDR3 is 13 residues long. The CDR3 DNA sequence: TGTGCCAGCAGCTTAGCAGGGGACTATGGCTACACCTTC. Translating it yields CASSLAGDYGYTF.

The gene calls are TRBV11-2 and TRBJ2-2, with 10 bases that match TRBD2. Germline-derived CDR1 and CDR2 are SGHAT and FQNNGV. The ends lost 5 bases at V and 3 bases at J; junction bases unmatched: 3. CDR3 length: 15 amino acids. CDR3 coding DNA: TGTGCCAGCAGCACCCTAGCGGGAGACACCGGGGAGCTGTTTTTT. As protein: CASSTLAGDTGELFF.

The V and J genes are TRBV5-1 and TRBJ1-1, with 8 bases identical to TRBD1. The germline gives CDR1 SGHRS, CDR2 YFSETQ. The CDR3 has 14 amino acids. The J segment lost 5 bases and the V segment lost 2 bases, leaving 5 bases of the junction unmatched. CDR3 amino acids: CASSFGQGGTEAFF. The CDR3 bases are TGCGCCAGCAGCTTCGGACAGGGTGGAACTGAAGCTTTCTTT.

The chain has TRBV5-5 and TRBJ1-3, with D unclear. V lost 0 bases and J lost 0, with 7 bases in between. The CDR3 runs 15 residues. The V gene's germline CDR1 is SGHKS and CDR2 YYEKEE (reference sequence). The CDR3 loop is CASSLGTFSGNTIYF. CDR3 nucleotides: TGTGCCAGCAGCTTGGGTACATTCTCTGGAAACACCATATATTTT.

This chain joins TRBV7-2 and TRBJ1-3; D gene uncertain. Trimming removed 5 bases from V and 1 base from J, with 12 bases in between. Germline V CDR1 and CDR2: SGHTA, FQGNSA. The CDR3 is made up of 15 amino acids. This chain's CDR3 is CASSRLLLSGNTIYF. CDR3 DNA sequence: TGTGCCAGCAGCCGCTTACTGCTATCTGGAAACACCATATATTTT.

This clone was recorded only once. The chain has TRBV28 and TRBJ1-2; 9 nucleotides align to TRBD1. The CDR3 sequence is 18 residues long. Germline CDR1 and CDR2: MDHEN and SYDVKM. V shed 1 base and J 2 bases; nucleotides not matched to a gene: 11. This CDR3 reads CASSLSTGGDVTNYGYTF. The CDR3, as DNA: TGTGCCAGCAGTTTATCTACAGGGGGCGACGTAACGAACTATGGCTACACCTTC.

This chain uses TRBV30 with TRBJ1-4, with D perhaps matching TRBD1 (6 bases). The length of the CDR3 is 14 residues. Germline V CDR1 and CDR2: GTSNPN, SVGIG (reference sequence). Trimming removed 0 bases at V and 7 bases at J, with 12 bases between. Written as DNA, the CDR3 is TGTGCCTGGAGTGTCCGGGGGGCGAGTGAAAAACTGTTTTTT. It codes for CAWSVRGASEKLFF. Full variable domain (rest looked up from reference TRBV30 and TRBJ1-4): SQTIHQWPATLVQPVGSPLSLECTVEGTSNPNLYWYRQAAGRGLQLLFYSVGIGQISSEVPQNLSASRPQDRQFILSSKKLLLSDSGFYLCAWSVRGASEKLFFGSGTQLSVL.

This clone was seen a few times. This chain joins TRBV19 and TRBJ1-1, with D unclear. The V end was cut by 3 bases, the J end by 7 bases, with 9 bases between. From germline, CDR1 is LNHDA and CDR2 SQIVND (reference sequence). CDR3 length: 12 residues. In nucleotides, the CDR3 is TGTGCCAGTAGTATGATGCGAGATGAAGCTTTCTTT. It specifies CASSMMRDEAFF.

The chain has TRBV6-5 and TRBJ2-1; the match to TRBD2 covers 7 bases. V shed 5 bases and J 8 bases; nucleotides not matched to a gene: 9. CDR3 size: 14 residues. Germline loops: CDR1 MNHEY, CDR2 SVGAGI. CDR3 residues: CASSRRTGGYEQFF. CDR3 in DNA: TGTGCCAGCAGTCGACGGACCGGGGGGTATGAGCAGTTCTTC.

The chain joins TRBV10-1 to TRBJ1-4; 7 bases agree with TRBD1. The CDR3 has 15 residues. The V gene's germline CDR1 is WNHNN and CDR2 SYGVQD (reference sequence). Trimming took 6 bases from V and 8 from J; bases not matched to a gene: 12. Here the CDR3 reads CASSEKTGRGEKLFF. The CDR3, as DNA: TGCGCCAGCAGCGAAAAGACAGGGCGAGGAGAAAAACTGTTTTTT.

The chain joins TRBV6-1 to TRBJ1-2; TRBD1 is a possible D gene (5 bases). Trimming left V 1 base short and J 3 bases short, with 9 bases between. In germline, CDR1 is MNHNS, CDR2 SASEGT. The CDR3 sequence is 14 residues long. The CDR3 protein is CASSEGGADYGYTF. DNA of the CDR3: TGTGCCAGCAGTGAAGGGGGCGCGGACTATGGCTACACCTTC.